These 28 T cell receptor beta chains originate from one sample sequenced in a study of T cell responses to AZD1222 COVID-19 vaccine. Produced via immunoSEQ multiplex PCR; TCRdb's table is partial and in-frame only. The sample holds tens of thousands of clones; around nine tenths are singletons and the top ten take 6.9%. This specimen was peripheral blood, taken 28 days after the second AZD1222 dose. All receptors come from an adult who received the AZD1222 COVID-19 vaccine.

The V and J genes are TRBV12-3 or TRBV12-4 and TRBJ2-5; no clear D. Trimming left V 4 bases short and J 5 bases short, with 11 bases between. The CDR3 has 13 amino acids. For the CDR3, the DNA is TGTGCCAGCAGTTCGCCTCATGAGGAGACCCAGTACTTC. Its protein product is CASSSPHEETQYF.

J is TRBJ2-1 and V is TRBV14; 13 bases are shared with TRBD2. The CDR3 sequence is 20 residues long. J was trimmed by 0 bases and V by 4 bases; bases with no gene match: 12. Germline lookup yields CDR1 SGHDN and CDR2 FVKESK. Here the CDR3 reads CASSPPSGLAGYLSYNEQFF. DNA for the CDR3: TGTGCCAGCAGCCCCCCCTCGGGACTAGCGGGGTACCTCTCCTACAATGAGCAGTTCTTC.

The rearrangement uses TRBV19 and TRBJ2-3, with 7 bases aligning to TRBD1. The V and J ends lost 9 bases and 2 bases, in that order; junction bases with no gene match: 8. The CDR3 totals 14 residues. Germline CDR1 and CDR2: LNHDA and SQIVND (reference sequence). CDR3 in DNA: TGTGCCAGCCGACCCGGGACAGCCACAGATACGCAGTATTTT. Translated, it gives CASRPGTATDTQYF.

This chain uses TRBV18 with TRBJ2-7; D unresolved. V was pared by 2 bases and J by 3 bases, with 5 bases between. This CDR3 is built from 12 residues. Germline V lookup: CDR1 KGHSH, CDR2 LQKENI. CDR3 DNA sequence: TGTGCCAGCTCACCAGGAGACTACGAGCAGTACTTC. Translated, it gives CASSPGDYEQYF.

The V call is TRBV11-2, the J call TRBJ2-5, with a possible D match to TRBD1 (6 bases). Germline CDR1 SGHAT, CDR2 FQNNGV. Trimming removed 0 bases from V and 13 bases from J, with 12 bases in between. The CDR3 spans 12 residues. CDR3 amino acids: CASSLDPARGYF. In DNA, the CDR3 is TGTGCCAGCAGCTTAGATCCGGCCAGGGGGTACTTC.

CDR3 nucleotide sequence: TGCGCCAGCAGCCAGAACACTGAAGCTTTCTTT. The encoded protein is CASSQNTEAFF. V gene TRBV5-1 combines with J gene TRBJ1-1, with D uncertain. V gave up 4 bases and J gave up 1 base, with 2 bases separating them. Germline CDR1 reads SGHRS; CDR2 reads YFSETQ. CDR3 length: 11 residues.

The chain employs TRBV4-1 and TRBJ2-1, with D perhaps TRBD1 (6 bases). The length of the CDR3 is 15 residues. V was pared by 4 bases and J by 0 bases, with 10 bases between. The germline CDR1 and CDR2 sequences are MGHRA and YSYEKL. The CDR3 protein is CASSPTGSSYNEQFF. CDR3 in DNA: TGCGCCAGCAGCCCTACAGGGAGCTCCTACAATGAGCAGTTCTTC.

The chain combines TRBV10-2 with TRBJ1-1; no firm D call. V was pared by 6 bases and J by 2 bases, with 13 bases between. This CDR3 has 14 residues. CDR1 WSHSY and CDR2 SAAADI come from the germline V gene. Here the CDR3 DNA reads TGCGCCAGCAGGGACGGGGAATTAAACACTGAAGCTTTCTTT. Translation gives CASRDGELNTEAFF.

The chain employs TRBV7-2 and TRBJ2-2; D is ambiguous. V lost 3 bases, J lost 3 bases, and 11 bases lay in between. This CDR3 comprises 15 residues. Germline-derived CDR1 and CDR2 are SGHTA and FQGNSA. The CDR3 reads CASSFFSADTGELFF. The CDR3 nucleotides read TGTGCCAGCAGCTTCTTCTCCGCCGACACCGGGGAGCTGTTTTTT.

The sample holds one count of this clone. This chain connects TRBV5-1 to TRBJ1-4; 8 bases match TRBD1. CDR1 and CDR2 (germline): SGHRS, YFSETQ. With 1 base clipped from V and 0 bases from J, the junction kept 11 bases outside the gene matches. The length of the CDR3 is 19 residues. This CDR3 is CASSLFPGTGWATNEKLFF. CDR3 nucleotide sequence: TGCGCCAGCAGCTTGTTCCCCGGGACAGGTTGGGCAACTAATGAAAAACTGTTTTTT.

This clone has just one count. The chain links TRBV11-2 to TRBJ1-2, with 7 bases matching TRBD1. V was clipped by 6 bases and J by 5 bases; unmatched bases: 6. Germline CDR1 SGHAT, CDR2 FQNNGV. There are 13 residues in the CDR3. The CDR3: CASSPDRTYGYTF. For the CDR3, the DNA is TGTGCCAGCAGTCCGGACAGGACATATGGCTACACCTTC.

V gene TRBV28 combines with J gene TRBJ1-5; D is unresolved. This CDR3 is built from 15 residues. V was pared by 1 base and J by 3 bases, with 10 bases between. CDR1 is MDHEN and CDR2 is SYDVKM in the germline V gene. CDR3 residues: CASSLLSTVNQPQHF. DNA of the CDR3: TGTGCCAGCAGTTTATTAAGTACAGTCAATCAGCCCCAGCATTTT.

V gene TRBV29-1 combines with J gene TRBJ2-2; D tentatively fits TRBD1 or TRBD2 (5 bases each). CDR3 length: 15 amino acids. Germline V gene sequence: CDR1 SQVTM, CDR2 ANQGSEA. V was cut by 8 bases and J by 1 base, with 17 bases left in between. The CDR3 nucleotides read TGCAGCACTAGAGGGGCGGATGGGAACACCGGGGAGCTGTTTTTT. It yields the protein CSTRGADGNTGELFF.

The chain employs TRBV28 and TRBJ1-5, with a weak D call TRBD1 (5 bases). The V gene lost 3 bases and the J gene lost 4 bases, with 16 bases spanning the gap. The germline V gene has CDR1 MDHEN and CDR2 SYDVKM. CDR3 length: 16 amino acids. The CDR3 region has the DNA TGTGCCAGCAGTTTCCCTCAGGGAGCACTAAATCAGCCCCAGCATTTT. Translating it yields CASSFPQGALNQPQHF.

This CDR3 reads CASSFGEGFEQYF. Here the CDR3 DNA reads TGTGCCAGCAGTTTCGGTGAAGGGTTCGAGCAGTACTTC. The chain employs TRBV27 and TRBJ2-7, with D uncertain. CDR3 length: 13 amino acids. CDR1 MNHEY and CDR2 SMNVEV come from the germline V gene (reference sequence). Trimming left V 3 bases short and J 6 bases short, with 12 bases between.

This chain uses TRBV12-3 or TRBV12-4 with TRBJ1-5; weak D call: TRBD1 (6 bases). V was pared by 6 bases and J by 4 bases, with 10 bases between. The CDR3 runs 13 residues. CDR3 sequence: CASSTGINQPQHF. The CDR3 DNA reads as TGTGCCAGCAGCACAGGGATAAATCAGCCCCAGCATTTT.

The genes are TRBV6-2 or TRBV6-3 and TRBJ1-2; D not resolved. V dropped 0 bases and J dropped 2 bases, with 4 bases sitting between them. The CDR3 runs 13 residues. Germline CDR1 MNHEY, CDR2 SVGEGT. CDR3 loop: CASSYSDNYGYTF. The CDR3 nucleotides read TGTGCCAGCAGTTACTCGGACAACTATGGCTACACCTTC.

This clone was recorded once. The CDR3 coding sequence is TGTGCCAGCAGTTACTCGCTAGAGGGAAAGAGAAACACCATATATTTT. As protein: CASSYSLEGKRNTIYF. J is TRBJ1-3 and V is TRBV6-6; D gene ambiguous. This CDR3 spans 16 amino acids. Trimming took off 0 bases at V and 5 bases at J, with 14 bases between the two ends. Germline-derived CDR1 and CDR2 are MNHNY and SVGAGI (reference sequence).

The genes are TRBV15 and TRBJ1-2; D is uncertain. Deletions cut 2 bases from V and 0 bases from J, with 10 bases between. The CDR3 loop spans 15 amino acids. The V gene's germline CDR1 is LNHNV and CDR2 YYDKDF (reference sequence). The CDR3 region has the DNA TGTGCCACCAGCAGATTACTGGGGACTAACTATGGCTACACCTTC. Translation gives CATSRLLGTNYGYTF.

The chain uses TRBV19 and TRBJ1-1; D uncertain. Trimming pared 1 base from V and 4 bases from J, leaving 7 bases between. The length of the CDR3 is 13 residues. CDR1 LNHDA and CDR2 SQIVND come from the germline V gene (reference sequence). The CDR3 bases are TGTGCCAGTAGTATAGGACCGGGCACTGAAGCTTTCTTT. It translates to CASSIGPGTEAFF.

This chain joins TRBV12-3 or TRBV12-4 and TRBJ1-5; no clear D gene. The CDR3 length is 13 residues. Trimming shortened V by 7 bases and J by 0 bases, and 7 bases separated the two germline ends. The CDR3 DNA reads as TGTGCCAGCACTGACTATAGCAATCAGCCCCAGCATTTT. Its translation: CASTDYSNQPQHF.

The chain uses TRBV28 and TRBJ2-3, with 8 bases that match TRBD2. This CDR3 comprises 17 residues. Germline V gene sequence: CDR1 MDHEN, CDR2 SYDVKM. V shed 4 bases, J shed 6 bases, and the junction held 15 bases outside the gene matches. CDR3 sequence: CASSSRPSGRAGDTQYF. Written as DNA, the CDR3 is TGTGCCAGCAGTTCCCGACCTTCCGGGAGGGCCGGGGATACGCAGTATTTT.

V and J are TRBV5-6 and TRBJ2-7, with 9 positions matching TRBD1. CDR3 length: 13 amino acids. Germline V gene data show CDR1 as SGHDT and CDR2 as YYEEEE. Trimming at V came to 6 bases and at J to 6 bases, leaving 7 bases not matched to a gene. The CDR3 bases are TGTGCCAGCACTTCCGGGACAGGGCGCGAGCAGTACTTC. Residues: CASTSGTGREQYF.

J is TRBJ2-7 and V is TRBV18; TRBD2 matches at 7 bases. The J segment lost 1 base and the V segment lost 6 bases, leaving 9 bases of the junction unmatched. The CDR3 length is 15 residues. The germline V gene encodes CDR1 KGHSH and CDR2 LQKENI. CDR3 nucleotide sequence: TGTGCCAGCTCTGCGCAGACTAGCCTATCCTACGAGCAGTACTTC. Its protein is CASSAQTSLSYEQYF.

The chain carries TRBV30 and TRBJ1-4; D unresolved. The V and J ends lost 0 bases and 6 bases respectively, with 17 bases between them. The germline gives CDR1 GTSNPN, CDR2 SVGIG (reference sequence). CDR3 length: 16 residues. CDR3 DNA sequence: TGTGCCTGGAGTGTTACCAGACGGAGAGATTATGAAAAACTGTTTTTT. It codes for CAWSVTRRRDYEKLFF.

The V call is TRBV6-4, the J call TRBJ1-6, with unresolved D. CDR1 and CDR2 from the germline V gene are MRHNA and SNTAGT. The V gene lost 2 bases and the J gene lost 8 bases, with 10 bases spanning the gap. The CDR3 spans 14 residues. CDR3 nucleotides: TGTGCCAGCAGTGACGACGGGGAGGATTCACCCCTCCACTTT. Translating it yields CASSDDGEDSPLHF.

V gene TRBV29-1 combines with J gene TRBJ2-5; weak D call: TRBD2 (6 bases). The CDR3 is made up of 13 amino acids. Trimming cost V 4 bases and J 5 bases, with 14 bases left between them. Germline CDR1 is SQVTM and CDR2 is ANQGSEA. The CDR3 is CSVVWYLAETQYF. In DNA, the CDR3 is TGCAGCGTTGTCTGGTACCTAGCGGAGACCCAGTACTTC.

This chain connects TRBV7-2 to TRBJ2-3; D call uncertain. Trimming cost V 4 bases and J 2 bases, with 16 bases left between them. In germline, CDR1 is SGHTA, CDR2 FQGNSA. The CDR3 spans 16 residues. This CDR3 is CASSSPVRSNTDTQYF. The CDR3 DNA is TGTGCCAGCAGCTCGCCGGTCAGGAGCAACACAGATACGCAGTATTTT.